Listed below are T cell receptor beta chains from one sample, sequenced in a study of blood T cell repertoires in COVID-19. Only in-frame clones appear in the TCRdb table, and some are missing; sequencing was by immunoSEQ multiplex PCR. This sample has roughly 260,000 clones, with 80% to 90% found just once. Source material: PBMCs or T cells enriched from blood (not recorded which). The receptors derive from a woman in her forties or fifties who had recovered from COVID-19. Both conserved end residues are part of each CDR3. The D gene is left open where the match is weak. A clone size is listed for some rows: how often the clone was seen (once, few, many), or a class if it is expanded.

clone_size,j_call,v_call,d_call,cdr3_nt,cdr3_aa
.,TRBJ2-1,TRBV24-1,TRBD1,TGTGCCACCAGTGGCGGACAGGGAAGAGGGGATGAGCAGTTCTTC,CATSGGQGRGDEQFF
.,TRBJ2-5,TRBV7-7,TRBD1,TGTGCTAGCAGCTTATGGGACAGGGGAGAGACCCAGTACTTC,CASSLWDRGETQYF
.,TRBJ1-1,TRBV5-5,TRBD1,TGTGCCAGCAGCTTGGGATTTAGGACAGGGCTCGCGGGAACTGAAGCTTTCTTT,CASSLGFRTGLAGTEAFF
.,TRBJ2-1,TRBV24-1,TRBD1,TGTGCCACCGGGACAGGGCCATGGGAGCAGTTCTTC,CATGTGPWEQFF
.,TRBJ2-7,TRBV28,.,TGTGCCAGCAGCCGAGATACCGGGGAGCAGTACTTC,CASSRDTGEQYF
few,TRBJ1-2,TRBV9,TRBD1,TGTGCCAGCAGCGTAGACAGGGGGCATGGCTATGGCTACACCTTC,CASSVDRGHGYGYTF
once,TRBJ2-3,TRBV5-6,.,TGTGCCAGCAGCCCTACAGTCCCCACAGATACGCAGTATTTT,CASSPTVPTDTQYF
.,TRBJ2-4,TRBV28,TRBD1,TGTGCCAGCAGCTCACGGACAGGGGGATTTGACATTCAGTACTTC,CASSSRTGGFDIQYF
.,TRBJ1-2,TRBV27,.,TGTGCCAGCAGTTTAAAGCCGGGGACACCGACTAACTATGGCTACACCTTC,CASSLKPGTPTNYGYTF
.,TRBJ1-5,TRBV14,.,TGTGCCAGCAGGAGGGCCTATAGCAATCAGCCCCAGCATTTT,CASRRAYSNQPQHF
few,TRBJ1-4,TRBV4-2,TRBD1,TGTGCCAGCAGCCAAGCCCCGGGACAGGAAAATGAAAAACTGTTTTTT,CASSQAPGQENEKLFF
.,TRBJ1-2,TRBV5-1,TRBD1,TGCGCCAGCAGCTTGTACGGGACAGGGCCTACTAACTATGGCTACACCTTC,CASSLYGTGPTNYGYTF
.,TRBJ2-2,TRBV5-4,.,TGTGCCAGCAGCTTGGATTTAAGGAGCGGGAACACCGGGGAGCTGTTTTTT,CASSLDLRSGNTGELFF
.,TRBJ1-3,TRBV28,TRBD1,TGTGCCAGCACTCCGGGACAGATCTCTGGAAACACCATATATTTT,CASTPGQISGNTIYF
.,TRBJ2-2,TRBV5-1,TRBD2,TGCGCCAGCAGCTTGGGAGCTGTAGCGGGGGGTACCGGGGAGCTGTTTTTT,CASSLGAVAGGTGELFF
.,TRBJ2-7,TRBV5-1,.,TGCGCCAGCAGCGAACGTACTGGAGTAAGCTCCTACGAGCAGTACTTC,CASSERTGVSSYEQYF
.,TRBJ2-6,TRBV3-1/TRBV3-2,TRBD2,TGTGCCAGCAGCCAGGGACTAGCGGGGATCTCTGGGGCCAACGTCCTGACTTTC,CASSQGLAGISGANVLTF
.,TRBJ2-1,TRBV7-2,TRBD2,TGTGCCAGCAGCACCAGCGGGAGTCAGTACAATGAGCAGTTCTTC,CASSTSGSQYNEQFF
once,TRBJ2-3,TRBV9,TRBD2,TGTGCCAGCAGCGTAGCAATAGCGGGGACCACAGATACGCAGTATTTT,CASSVAIAGTTDTQYF
.,TRBJ2-7,TRBV14,.,TGTGCCAGCAGCCAAGAGGGAGCCTACGAGCAGTACTTC,CASSQEGAYEQYF
.,TRBJ1-5,TRBV5-8,.,TGTGCCAGCAACCCGGGGGGCAGCGTCAATCAGCCCCAGCATTTT,CASNPGGSVNQPQHF
.,TRBJ1-1,TRBV5-1,.,TGCGCCAGCAGCTTGGCTCCACAGGGAGAAACTGAAGCTTTCTTT,CASSLAPQGETEAFF
.,TRBJ2-2,TRBV11-3,TRBD1,TGTGCCAGCAGCCGGGACAGGGGTAGCGGGGAGCTGTTTTTT,CASSRDRGSGELFF
.,TRBJ1-2,TRBV5-1,.,TGCGCCAGCAGCTTGGGATCCAGGGCGGGCTACACCTTC,CASSLGSRAGYTF
.,TRBJ1-1,TRBV2,TRBD1,TGTGCCAGCAGTGGTTATCAGGGGGCGAGTACTGAAGCTTTCTTT,CASSGYQGASTEAFF
.,TRBJ2-1,TRBV11-3,TRBD2,TGTGCCAGCAGTCTAGTGTCTAGCGGAGGGCACAATGAGCAGTTCTTC,CASSLVSSGGHNEQFF
.,TRBJ2-2,TRBV9,TRBD2,TGTGCCAGCAGCGTAAAGACTAGCGGGAGGGGCACCGGGGAGCTGTTTTTT,CASSVKTSGRGTGELFF
.,TRBJ1-5,TRBV3-1/TRBV3-2,.,TGTGCCAGCAGCAATTCGGGGGGAAGCAATCAGCCCCAGCATTTT,CASSNSGGSNQPQHF
.,TRBJ2-5,TRBV4-1,TRBD2,TGCGCCAGCAGCCAATCGGGGGGAGAGACCCAGTACTTC,CASSQSGGETQYF
.,TRBJ2-7,TRBV12-3/TRBV12-4,.,TGTGCCAGCACTATTAAGGGGGGGGAGCAGTACTTC,CASTIKGGEQYF
many,TRBJ2-3,TRBV7-9,TRBD2,TGTGCCAGCAGCTTAGGACTAGCGGGCCGCACAGATACGCAGTATTTT,CASSLGLAGRTDTQYF
.,TRBJ2-7,TRBV18,.,TGTGCCAGCTCACCCGGCTACGAGCAGTACTTC,CASSPGYEQYF
few,TRBJ1-5,TRBV2,.,TGTGCCAGCAGTGGGACTGCCCAGCCCCAGCATTTT,CASSGTAQPQHF
.,TRBJ1-6,TRBV19,.,TGTGCCAGTAGGCCAACAGATTACTCCTATAATTCACCCCTCCACTTT,CASRPTDYSYNSPLHF
.,TRBJ1-4,TRBV19,TRBD1,TGTGCCAGTAGTATAGAGCGGACCGGGACAGTTAATGAAAAACTGTTTTTT,CASSIERTGTVNEKLFF
.,TRBJ1-6,TRBV6-6,TRBD1,TGTGCCAGCAGTTCGACAGGGGCGAATTCACCCCTCCACTTT,CASSSTGANSPLHF
.,TRBJ2-7,TRBV27,.,TGTGCCAGCAGTTCCCAGGGGCTATCCCGCTACGAGCAGTACTTC,CASSSQGLSRYEQYF
.,TRBJ2-7,TRBV18,TRBD1,TGTGCCAGCTCACCGGGACAGGGGAACGAGCAGTACTTC,CASSPGQGNEQYF
.,TRBJ2-2,TRBV10-3,TRBD2,TGTGCCATCAACCAGGGACTAGCGGGAGGGGGTACCGGGGAGCTGTTTTTT,CAINQGLAGGGTGELFF
once,TRBJ2-5,TRBV30,TRBD2,TGTGCCTGGAGCGTGGGACTAGCGGGAGTGTCAGAGACCCAGTACTTC,CAWSVGLAGVSETQYF
.,TRBJ2-7,TRBV28,TRBD2,TGTGCCAGCACCCCGGGGGGGAAATCCTACGAGCAGTACTTC,CASTPGGKSYEQYF
.,TRBJ1-4,TRBV7-9,.,TGTGCCAGCAGCTTAGCGTTATCGACTAATGAAAAACTGTTTTTT,CASSLALSTNEKLFF
.,TRBJ2-1,TRBV5-1,.,TGCGCCAGCAGCTTGGCCGTCGGTGAGCAGTTCTTC,CASSLAVGEQFF
.,TRBJ2-2,TRBV11-2,.,TGTGCCAGCAGCTTTTTGAGGACATCGAACACCGGGGAGCTGTTTTTT,CASSFLRTSNTGELFF
.,TRBJ1-5,TRBV19,TRBD1,TGTGCCAGTAGTATAGGGCAGGGGGAACAGCCCCAGCATTTT,CASSIGQGEQPQHF
.,TRBJ1-1,TRBV5-1,.,TGCGCCAGCAGCTTGGAGGCGCGGGGGGAAGCTTTCTTT,CASSLEARGEAFF
.,TRBJ1-2,TRBV15,TRBD1,TGTGCCACCAGCGACAGGGTATTTGGCTACACCTTC,CATSDRVFGYTF
.,TRBJ1-1,TRBV28,.,TGTGCCAGCAGTCCCCAACCGGTGCGGGCCACTGAAGCTTTCTTT,CASSPQPVRATEAFF
.,TRBJ2-5,TRBV27,.,TGTGCCTCAGCAAATTGGGGGCACCAAGAGACCCAGTACTTC,CASANWGHQETQYF
.,TRBJ2-2,TRBV14,.,TGTGCCAGCAGGGGCGGTACAAGCGGAAACACCGGGGAGCTGTTTTTT,CASRGGTSGNTGELFF
.,TRBJ1-1,TRBV24-1,.,TGTGCCACCAGTGATCCTGGGGGGGAAGCTTTCTTT,CATSDPGGEAFF